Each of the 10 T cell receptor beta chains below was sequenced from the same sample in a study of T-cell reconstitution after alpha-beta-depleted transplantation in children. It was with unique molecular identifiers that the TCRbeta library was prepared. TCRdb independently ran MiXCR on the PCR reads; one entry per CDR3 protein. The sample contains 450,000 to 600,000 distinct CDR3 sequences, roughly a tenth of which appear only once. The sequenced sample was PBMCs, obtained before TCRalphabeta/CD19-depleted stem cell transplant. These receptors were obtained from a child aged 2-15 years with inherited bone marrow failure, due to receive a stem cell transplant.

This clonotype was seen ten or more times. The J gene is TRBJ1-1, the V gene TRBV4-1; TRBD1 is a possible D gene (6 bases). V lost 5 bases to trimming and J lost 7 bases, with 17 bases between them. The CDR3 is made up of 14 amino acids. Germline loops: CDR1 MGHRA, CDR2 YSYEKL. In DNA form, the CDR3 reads TGCGCCAGCAGCTTAAGCGTCCCGACAGGTGAAGCTTTCTTT. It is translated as CASSLSVPTGEAFF.

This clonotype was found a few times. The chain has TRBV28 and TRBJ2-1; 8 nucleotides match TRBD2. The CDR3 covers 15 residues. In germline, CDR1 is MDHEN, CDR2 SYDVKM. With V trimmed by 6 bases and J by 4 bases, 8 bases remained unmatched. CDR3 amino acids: CASRPGGGGYNEQFF. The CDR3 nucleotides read TGTGCCAGCAGGCCCGGGGGGGGTGGGTACAATGAGCAGTTCTTC.

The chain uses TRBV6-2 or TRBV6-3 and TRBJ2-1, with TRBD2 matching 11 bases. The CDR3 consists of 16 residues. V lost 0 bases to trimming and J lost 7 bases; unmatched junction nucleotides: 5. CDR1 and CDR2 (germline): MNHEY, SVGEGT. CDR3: CASSYSISGGGNEQFF. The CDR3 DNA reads TGTGCCAGCAGTTACTCGATTAGCGGGGGGGGGAATGAGCAGTTCTTC.

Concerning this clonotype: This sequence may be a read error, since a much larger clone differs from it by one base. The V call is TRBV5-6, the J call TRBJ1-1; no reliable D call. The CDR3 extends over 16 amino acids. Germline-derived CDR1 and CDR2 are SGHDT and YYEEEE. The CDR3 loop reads CASSLGVLSGSTGAFF. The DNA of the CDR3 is TGTGCCAGCAGCTTGGGGGTCTTATCCGGGAGCACTGGAGCTTTCTTT. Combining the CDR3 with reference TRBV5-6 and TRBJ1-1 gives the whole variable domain DAGVTQSPTHLIKTRGQQVTLRCSPKSGHDTVSWYQQALGQGPQFIFQYYEEEERQRGNFPDRFSGHQFPNYSSELNVNALLLGDSALYLCASSLGVLSGSTGAFFGQGTRLTVV.

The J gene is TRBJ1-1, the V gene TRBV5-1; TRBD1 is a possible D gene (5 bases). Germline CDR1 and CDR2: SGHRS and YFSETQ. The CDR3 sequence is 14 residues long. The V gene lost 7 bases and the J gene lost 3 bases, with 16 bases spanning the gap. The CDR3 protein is CASGRDPGYTEAFF. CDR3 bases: TGCGCCAGCGGACGGGACCCGGGGTACACTGAAGCTTTCTTT.

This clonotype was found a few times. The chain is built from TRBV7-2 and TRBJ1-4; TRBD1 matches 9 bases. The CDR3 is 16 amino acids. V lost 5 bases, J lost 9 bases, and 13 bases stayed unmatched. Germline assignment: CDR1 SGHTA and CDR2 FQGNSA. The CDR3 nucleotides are TGTGCCAGCAGCCGAGGGGGTTGGACAGGGGCTCAAAAACTGTTTTTT. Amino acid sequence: CASSRGGWTGAQKLFF.

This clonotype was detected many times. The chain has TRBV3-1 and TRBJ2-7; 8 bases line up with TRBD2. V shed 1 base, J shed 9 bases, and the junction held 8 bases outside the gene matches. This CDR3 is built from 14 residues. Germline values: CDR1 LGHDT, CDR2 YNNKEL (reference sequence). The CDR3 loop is CASSQGVLAVGQYF. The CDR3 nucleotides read TGTGCCAGCAGCCAAGGGGTACTAGCGGTTGGGCAGTACTTC.

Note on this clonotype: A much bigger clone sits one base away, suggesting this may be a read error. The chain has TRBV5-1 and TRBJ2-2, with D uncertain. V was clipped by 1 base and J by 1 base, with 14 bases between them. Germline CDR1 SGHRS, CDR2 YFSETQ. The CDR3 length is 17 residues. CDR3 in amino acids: CASSLLAPPGNTGELFF. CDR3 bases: TGCGCCAGCAGCTTGTTGGCTCCTCCTGGGAACACCGGGGAGCTGTTTTTT.

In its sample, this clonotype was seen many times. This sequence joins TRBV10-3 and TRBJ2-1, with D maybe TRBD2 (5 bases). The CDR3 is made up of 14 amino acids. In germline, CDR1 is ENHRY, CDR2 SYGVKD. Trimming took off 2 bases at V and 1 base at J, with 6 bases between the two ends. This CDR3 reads CAISEAGSYNEQFF. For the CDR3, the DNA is TGTGCCATCAGTGAGGCGGGTTCCTACAATGAGCAGTTCTTC.

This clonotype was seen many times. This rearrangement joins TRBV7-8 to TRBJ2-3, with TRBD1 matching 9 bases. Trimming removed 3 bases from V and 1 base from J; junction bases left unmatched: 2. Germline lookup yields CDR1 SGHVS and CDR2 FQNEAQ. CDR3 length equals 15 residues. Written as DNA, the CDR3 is TGTGCCAGCAGCTTTCGGGACAGGGGCACAGATACGCAGTATTTT. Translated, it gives CASSFRDRGTDTQYF.